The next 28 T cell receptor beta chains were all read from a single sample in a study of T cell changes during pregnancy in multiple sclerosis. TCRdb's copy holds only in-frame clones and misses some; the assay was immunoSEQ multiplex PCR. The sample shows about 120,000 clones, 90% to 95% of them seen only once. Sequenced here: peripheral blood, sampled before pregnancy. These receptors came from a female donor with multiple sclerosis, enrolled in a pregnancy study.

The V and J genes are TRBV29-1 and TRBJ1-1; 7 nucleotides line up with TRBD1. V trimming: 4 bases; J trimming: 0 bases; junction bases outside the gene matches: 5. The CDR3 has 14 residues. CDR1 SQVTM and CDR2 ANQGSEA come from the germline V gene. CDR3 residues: CSVGGTVVNTEAFF. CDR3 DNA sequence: TGCAGCGTTGGGGGGACAGTTGTGAACACTGAAGCTTTCTTT.

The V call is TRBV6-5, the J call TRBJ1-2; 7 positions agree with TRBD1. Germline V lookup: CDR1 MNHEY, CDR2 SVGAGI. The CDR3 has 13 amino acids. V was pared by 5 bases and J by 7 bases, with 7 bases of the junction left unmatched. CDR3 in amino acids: CASSPRQGTGYTF. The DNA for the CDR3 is TGTGCCAGCAGTCCCCGACAGGGTACTGGCTACACCTTC.

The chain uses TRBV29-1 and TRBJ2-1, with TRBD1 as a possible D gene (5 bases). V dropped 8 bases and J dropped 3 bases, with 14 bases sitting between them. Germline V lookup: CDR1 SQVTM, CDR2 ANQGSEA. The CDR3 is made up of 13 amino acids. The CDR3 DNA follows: TGCAGCTCCCGGACACCTATCTACAATGAGCAGTTCTTC. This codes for CSSRTPIYNEQFF.

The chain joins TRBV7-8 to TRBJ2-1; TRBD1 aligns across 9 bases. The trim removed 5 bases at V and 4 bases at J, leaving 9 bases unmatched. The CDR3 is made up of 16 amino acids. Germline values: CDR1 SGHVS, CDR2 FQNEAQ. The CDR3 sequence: CASSPRGTGHYNEQFF. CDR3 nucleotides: TGTGCCAGCAGCCCGCGTGGGACAGGGCATTACAATGAGCAGTTCTTC.

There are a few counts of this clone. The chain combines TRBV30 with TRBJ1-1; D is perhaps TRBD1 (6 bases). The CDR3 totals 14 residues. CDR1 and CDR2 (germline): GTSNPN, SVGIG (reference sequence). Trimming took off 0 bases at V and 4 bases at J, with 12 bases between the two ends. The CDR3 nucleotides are TGTGCCTGGAGTGTCGTTGGGGGCGGCACTGAAGCTTTCTTT. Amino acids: CAWSVVGGGTEAFF.

CDR3 DNA sequence: TGTGCCAGCAGTTTGTCCGGACAGGGTAATACCGGGGAGCTGTTTTTT. Amino acids: CASSLSGQGNTGELFF. The chain joins TRBV27 to TRBJ2-2, with TRBD1 matching 8 bases. With 3 bases clipped from V and 5 bases from J, the junction kept 8 bases outside the gene matches. The CDR3 has 16 residues. Germline CDR1 is MNHEY and CDR2 is SMNVEV (reference sequence).

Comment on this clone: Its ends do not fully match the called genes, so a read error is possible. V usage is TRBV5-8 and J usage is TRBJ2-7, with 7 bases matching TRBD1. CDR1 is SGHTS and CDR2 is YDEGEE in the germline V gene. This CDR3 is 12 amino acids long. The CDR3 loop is CASNSRTGSSHF. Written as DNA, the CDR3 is TGTGCCAGCAATTCACGGACAGGTTCATCCCACTTC.

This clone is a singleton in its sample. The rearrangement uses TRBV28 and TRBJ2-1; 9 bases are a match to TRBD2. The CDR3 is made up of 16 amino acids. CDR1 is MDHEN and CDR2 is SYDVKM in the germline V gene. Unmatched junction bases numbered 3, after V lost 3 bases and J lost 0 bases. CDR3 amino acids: CASSLLAGSSYNEQFF. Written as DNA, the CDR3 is TGTGCCAGCAGTTTGCTAGCGGGGAGCTCCTACAATGAGCAGTTCTTC. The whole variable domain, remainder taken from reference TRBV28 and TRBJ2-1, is DVKVTQSSRYLVKRTGEKVFLECVQDMDHENMFWYRQDPGLGLRLIYFSYDVKMKEKGDIPEGYSVSREKKERFSLILESASTNQTSMYLCASSLLAGSSYNEQFFGPGTRLTVL.

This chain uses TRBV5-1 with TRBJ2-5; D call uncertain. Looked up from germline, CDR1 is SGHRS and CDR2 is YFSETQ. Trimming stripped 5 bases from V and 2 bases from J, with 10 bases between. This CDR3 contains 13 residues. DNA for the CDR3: TGCGCCAGCAGAGTAGCCCTACAAGAGACCCAGTACTTC. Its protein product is CASRVALQETQYF.

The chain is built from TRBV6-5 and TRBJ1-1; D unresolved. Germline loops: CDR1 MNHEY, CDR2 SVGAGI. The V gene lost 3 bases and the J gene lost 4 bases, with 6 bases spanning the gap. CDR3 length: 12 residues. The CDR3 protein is CASSYGGTEAFF. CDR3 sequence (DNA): TGTGCCAGCAGTTATGGAGGCACTGAAGCTTTCTTT.

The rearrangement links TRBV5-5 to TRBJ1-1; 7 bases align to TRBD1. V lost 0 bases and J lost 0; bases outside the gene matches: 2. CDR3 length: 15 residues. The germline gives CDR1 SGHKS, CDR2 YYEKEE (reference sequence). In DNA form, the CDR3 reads TGTGCCAGCAGCTTGGACAGGGGAATGAACACTGAAGCTTTCTTT. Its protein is CASSLDRGMNTEAFF.

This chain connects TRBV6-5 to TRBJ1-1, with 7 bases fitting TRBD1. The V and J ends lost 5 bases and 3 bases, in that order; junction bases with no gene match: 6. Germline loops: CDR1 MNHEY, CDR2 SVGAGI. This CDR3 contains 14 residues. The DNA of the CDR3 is TGTGCCAGCAGTCTCAGGGGGATGCACACTGAAGCTTTCTTT. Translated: CASSLRGMHTEAFF.

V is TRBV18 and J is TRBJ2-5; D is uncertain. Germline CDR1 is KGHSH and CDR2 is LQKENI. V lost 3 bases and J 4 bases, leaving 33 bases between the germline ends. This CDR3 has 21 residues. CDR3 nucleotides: TGTGCCAGCTCACCTACCCTACCGTCTCCAGCGCAAAAATCAGTGGGAGAGACCCAGTACTTC. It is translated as CASSPTLPSPAQKSVGETQYF.

CDR3 nucleotide sequence: TGTGCCAGCTCTCCGGGCAGGGGAAACATTCAGTACTTC. It is translated as CASSPGRGNIQYF. This sequence joins TRBV7-3 and TRBJ2-4, with D perhaps matching TRBD1 (6 bases). This CDR3 is 13 amino acids long. Per germline, CDR1 SGHTA and CDR2 FQGTGA. The V end was cut by 8 bases, the J end by 6 bases, with 14 bases between.

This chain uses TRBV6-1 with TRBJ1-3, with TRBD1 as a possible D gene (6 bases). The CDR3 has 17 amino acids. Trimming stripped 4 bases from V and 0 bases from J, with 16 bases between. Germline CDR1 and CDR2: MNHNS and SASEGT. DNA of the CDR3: TGTGCCAGCAGTGGCCCCGACAGGAGGCTCTCTGGAAACACCATATATTTT. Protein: CASSGPDRRLSGNTIYF.

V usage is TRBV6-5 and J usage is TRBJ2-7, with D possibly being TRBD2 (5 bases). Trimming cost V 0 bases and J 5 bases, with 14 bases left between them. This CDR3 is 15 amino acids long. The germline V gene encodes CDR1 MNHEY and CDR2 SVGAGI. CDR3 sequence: CASSYSRGSPHEQYF. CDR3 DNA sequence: TGTGCCAGCAGTTACTCCAGAGGGAGTCCCCACGAGCAGTACTTC.

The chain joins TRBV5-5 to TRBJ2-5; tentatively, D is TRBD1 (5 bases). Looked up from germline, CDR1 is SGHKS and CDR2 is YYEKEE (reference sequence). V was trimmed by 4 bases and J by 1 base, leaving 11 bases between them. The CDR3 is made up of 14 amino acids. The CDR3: CASSPTDSQETQYF. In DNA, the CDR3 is TGTGCCAGCAGCCCGACCGACAGCCAAGAGACCCAGTACTTC.

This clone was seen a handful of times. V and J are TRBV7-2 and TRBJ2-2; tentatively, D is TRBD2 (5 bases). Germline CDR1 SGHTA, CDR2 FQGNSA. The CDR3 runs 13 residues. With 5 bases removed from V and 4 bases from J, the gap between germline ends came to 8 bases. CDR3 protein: CASSLRGTGELFF. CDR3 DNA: TGTGCCAGCAGCCTCCGGGGCACCGGGGAGCTGTTTTTT.

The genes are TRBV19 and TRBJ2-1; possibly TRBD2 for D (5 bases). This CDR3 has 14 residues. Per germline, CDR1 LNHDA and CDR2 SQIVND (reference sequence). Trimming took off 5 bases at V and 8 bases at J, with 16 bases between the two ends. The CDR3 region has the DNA TGTGCCAGTAGTGCCCTAGGAGCGGTGGATGAGCAGTTCTTC. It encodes CASSALGAVDEQFF.

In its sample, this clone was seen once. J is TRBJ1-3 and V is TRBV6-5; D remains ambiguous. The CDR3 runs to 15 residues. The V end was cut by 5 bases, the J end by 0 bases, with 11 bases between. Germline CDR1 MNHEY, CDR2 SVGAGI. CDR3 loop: CASSITVFSGNTIYF. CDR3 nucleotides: TGTGCCAGCAGTATAACAGTCTTCTCTGGAAACACCATATATTTT.

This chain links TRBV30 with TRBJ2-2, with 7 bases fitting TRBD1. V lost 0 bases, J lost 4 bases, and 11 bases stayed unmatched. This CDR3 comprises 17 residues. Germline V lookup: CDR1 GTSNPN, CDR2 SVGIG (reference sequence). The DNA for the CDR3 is TGTGCCTGGAGTGTCCGGGCAGGGGGAATAAGCACCGGGGAGCTGTTTTTT. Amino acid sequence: CAWSVRAGGISTGELFF.

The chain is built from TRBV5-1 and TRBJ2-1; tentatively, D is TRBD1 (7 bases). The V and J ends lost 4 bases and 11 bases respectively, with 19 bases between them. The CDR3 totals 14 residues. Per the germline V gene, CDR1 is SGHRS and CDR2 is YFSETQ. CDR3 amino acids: CASSTRGGGGKQFF. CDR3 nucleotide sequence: TGCGCCAGCAGCACCCGAGGAGGGGGCGGTAAGCAGTTCTTC.

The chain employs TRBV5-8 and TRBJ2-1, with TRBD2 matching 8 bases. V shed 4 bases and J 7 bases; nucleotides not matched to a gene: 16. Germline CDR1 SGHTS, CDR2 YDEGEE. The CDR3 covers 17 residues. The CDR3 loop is CASSLTLGGAWGNEQFF. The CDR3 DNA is TGTGCCAGCAGCCTCACCCTCGGGGGGGCCTGGGGAAATGAGCAGTTCTTC.

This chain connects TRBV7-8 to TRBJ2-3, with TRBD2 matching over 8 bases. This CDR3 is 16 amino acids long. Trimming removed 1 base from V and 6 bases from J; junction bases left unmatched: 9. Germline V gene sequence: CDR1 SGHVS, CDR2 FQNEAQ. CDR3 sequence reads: CASSLVRRGDRDTQYF. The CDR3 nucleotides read TGTGCCAGCAGCTTAGTTCGGCGGGGGGACCGGGATACGCAGTATTTT.

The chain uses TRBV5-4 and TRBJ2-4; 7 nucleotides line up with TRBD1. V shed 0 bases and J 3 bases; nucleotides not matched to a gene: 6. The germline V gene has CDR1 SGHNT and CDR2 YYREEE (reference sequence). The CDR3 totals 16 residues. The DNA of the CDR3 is TGTGCCAGCAGCTTGGTACAGGGGTCTTTCAAAAACATTCAGTACTTC. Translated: CASSLVQGSFKNIQYF.

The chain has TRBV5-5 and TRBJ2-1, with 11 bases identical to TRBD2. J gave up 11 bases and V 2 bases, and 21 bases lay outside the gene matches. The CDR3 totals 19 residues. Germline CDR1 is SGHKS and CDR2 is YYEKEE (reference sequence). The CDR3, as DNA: TGTGCCAGCAGCTTAATGGCGAGCAAGGGACTAGCGGCGAAGACCCAGCAGTTCTTC. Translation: CASSLMASKGLAAKTQQFF.

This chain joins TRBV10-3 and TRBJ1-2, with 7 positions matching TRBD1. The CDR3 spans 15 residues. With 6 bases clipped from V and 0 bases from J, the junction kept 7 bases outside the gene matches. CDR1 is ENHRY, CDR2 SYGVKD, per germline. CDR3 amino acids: CAIRPDRYTNYGYTF. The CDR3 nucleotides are TGTGCCATCAGGCCGGACAGGTATACTAACTATGGCTACACCTTC.

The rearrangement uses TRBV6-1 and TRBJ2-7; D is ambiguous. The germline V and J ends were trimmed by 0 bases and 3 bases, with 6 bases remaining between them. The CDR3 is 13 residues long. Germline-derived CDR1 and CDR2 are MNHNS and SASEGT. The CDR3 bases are TGTGCCAGCAGTGAAGCCGGTAACTACGAGCAGTACTTC. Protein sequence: CASSEAGNYEQYF.